This TCR beta chain was identified in a study of cytomegalovirus exposure and HLA in healthy donors. The germline V gene encodes CDR1 MNHEY and CDR2 SMNVEV (reference sequence). Unmatched junction bases numbered 9, after V lost 5 bases and J lost 2 bases. This CDR3 has 15 amino acids. The primer mix had 60 Vbeta and 13 Jbeta primers. Here immunoSEQ multiplex PCR was the method, and the copy in TCRdb shows in-frame clones only, minus some. The sample lists more than 110,000 clones, 75% to 80% occurring once. The sequenced material came from PBMCs. The TCR sequence derives from a male donor in good health and CMV-seronegative. The chain is built from TRBV27 and TRBJ2-7; 7 positions agree with TRBD1. As DNA, the CDR3 is TGTGCCAGCAGTCTAACCGGGACAGCAACCTACGAGCAGTACTTC. Its translation: CASSLTGTATYEQYF.